The 21 T cell receptor beta chains presented below share a single source sample, sequenced in a study of T cell repertoires in cytomegalovirus infection. TCRdb fed the reads into MiXCR, producing one record per CDR3 protein. The data hold some 180,000 distinct CDR3 sequences, with about a sixth observed a single time. Source material: CD8+ T cells from PBMCs. The receptors were gathered from a human donor in good health (CMV status not recorded). Some clones in this sample may be carry-over from other donors' samples.

The rearrangement joins TRBV7-9 to TRBJ2-7, with 7 bases identical to TRBD1. This CDR3 is built from 12 residues. V lost 5 bases to trimming and J lost 7 bases; unmatched junction nucleotides: 5. CDR1 and CDR2 from the germline V gene are SEHNR and FQNEAQ (reference sequence). The CDR3 sequence: CASSPQGLEQYF. The CDR3 coding sequence is TGTGCCAGCAGCCCACAGGGGCTTGAGCAGTACTTC.

There are a few counts of this clonotype. As DNA, the CDR3 is TGTGCCAGTAGTATAAACGGGGGAAACTACGAGCAGTACTTC. Translated: CASSINGGNYEQYF. The gene calls are TRBV19 and TRBJ2-7; a weak D match, TRBD2 (6 bases). CDR3 length equals 14 residues. Germline lookup yields CDR1 LNHDA and CDR2 SQIVND (reference sequence). Deletions cut 2 bases from V and 3 bases from J, with 11 bases between.

The chain uses TRBV20-1 and TRBJ1-2; no clear D. V was clipped by 3 bases and J by 4 bases, with 15 bases between them. This CDR3 has 14 amino acids. Germline lookup yields CDR1 DFQATT and CDR2 SNEGSKA (reference sequence). CDR3 sequence reads: CSARVRIVSYGYTF. The CDR3, as DNA: TGCAGTGCTAGGGTCAGAATCGTTAGCTATGGCTACACCTTC.

This clonotype was counted between two and nine times. The chain's CDR3 is CSARPGPILNEQFF. For the CDR3, the DNA is TGCAGTGCTCGACCGGGACCCATCTTAAATGAGCAGTTCTTC. This chain uses TRBV20-1 with TRBJ2-1; either TRBD1 or TRBD2 may fit D (5 bases each). Germline V gives CDR1 DFQATT, CDR2 SNEGSKA (reference sequence). Deletions cut 5 bases from V and 7 bases from J, with 18 bases between. The CDR3 length is 14 residues.

This clonotype appeared many times. The chain recombines TRBV7-2 with TRBJ1-5, with a tentative D call TRBD1 (6 bases). The CDR3 totals 15 residues. V was shortened by 0 bases and J by 1 base, with 7 bases between the two germline ends. Germline V lookup: CDR1 SGHTA, CDR2 FQGNSA. The CDR3 nucleotides are TGTGCCAGCAGCTTAGCAACAGGGAGCAATCAGCCCCAGCATTTT. Protein product: CASSLATGSNQPQHF.

A word on this clonotype: An end of the junction differs from the germline gene, which may be a read error. Here the CDR3 reads CASCYSNVRGNTEAFF. CDR3 nucleotides: TGTGCCAGCTGTTACTCGAACGTCAGGGGAAACACTGAAGCTTTCTTT. The chain combines TRBV6-6 with TRBJ1-1; tentative D call: TRBD1 (6 bases). CDR1 is MNHNY, CDR2 SVGAGI, per germline (reference sequence). The CDR3 loop spans 16 amino acids.

V and J are TRBV2 and TRBJ1-6; D gene ambiguous. Germline loops: CDR1 SNHLY, CDR2 FYNNEI. CDR3 length: 13 residues. V was shortened by 2 bases and J by 14 bases, with 13 bases between the two germline ends. CDR3: CASSELPVLSLHF. CDR3 coding DNA: TGTGCCAGCAGTGAATTGCCCGTTTTGTCCCTCCACTTT.

This clonotype was seen a single time. The chain combines TRBV6-2 or TRBV6-3 with TRBJ1-1; D is ambiguous. The CDR3 consists of 16 residues. Looked up from germline, CDR1 is MNHEY and CDR2 is SVGEGT. Trimming left V 0 bases short and J 3 bases short, with 14 bases between. The CDR3 protein is CASSYSMLTPDTEAFF. For the CDR3, the DNA is TGTGCCAGCAGTTACTCGATGCTTACCCCGGACACTGAAGCTTTCTTT.

The gene calls are TRBV19 and TRBJ2-2; 13 bases line up with TRBD2. Germline V gene data show CDR1 as LNHDA and CDR2 as SQIVND (reference sequence). Trimming removed 5 bases from V and 2 bases from J; junction bases left unmatched: 8. The CDR3 length is 18 residues. The CDR3 reads CASSSLGTSGDNTGELFF. The CDR3 DNA is TGTGCCAGTAGTTCCCTAGGGACTAGCGGGGACAACACCGGGGAGCTGTTTTTT.

This chain connects TRBV20-1 to TRBJ1-2; D gene unclear. The CDR3 consists of 13 residues. The V gene's germline CDR1 is DFQATT and CDR2 SNEGSKA (reference sequence). The ends were cut back, 3 bases at V and 4 bases at J, with 12 bases in the middle. CDR3 in amino acids: CSASGVIPYGYTF. The CDR3 DNA follows: TGCAGTGCTAGTGGGGTGATACCCTATGGCTACACCTTC.

This clonotype was recorded at least ten times. J is TRBJ2-7 and V is TRBV6-1; no firm D call. Germline V gene sequence: CDR1 MNHNS, CDR2 SASEGT. Trimming cost V 6 bases and J 1 base, with 10 bases left between them. CDR3 length equals 13 residues. CDR3 bases: TGTGCCAGCAGCCTTTTGGGTTCCTACGAGCAGTACTTC. Its protein product is CASSLLGSYEQYF.

This clonotype was picked up a small number of times. The rearrangement joins TRBV7-6 to TRBJ1-5; no clear D. V was trimmed by 5 bases and J by 2 bases, leaving 16 bases between them. CDR3 size: 16 residues. Germline CDR1 SGHVS, CDR2 FNYEAQ. The CDR3 is CASSPSTGKGNQPQHF. The CDR3, as DNA: TGTGCCAGCAGCCCATCGACCGGGAAGGGCAATCAGCCCCAGCATTTT.

This clonotype came up a few times. The genes are TRBV25-1 and TRBJ1-2; no definite D call. From germline, CDR1 is MGHDK and CDR2 SYGVNS. V was trimmed by 0 bases and J by 6 bases, leaving 11 bases between them. The CDR3 has 14 residues. The DNA for the CDR3 is TGTGCCAGCAGTGAATACCGGGGTGAGGATGGCTACACCTTC. Amino acid sequence: CASSEYRGEDGYTF.

This clonotype occurred a few times. The chain carries TRBV7-2 and TRBJ1-5; no reliable D call. Between the trimmed V and J ends, which lost 5 bases and 5 bases, there was a span of 13 bases. Germline V CDR1 and CDR2: SGHTA, FQGNSA. This CDR3 spans 14 amino acids. CDR3 residues: CASSPEWVDQPQHF. In nucleotides, the CDR3 is TGTGCCAGCAGCCCGGAATGGGTAGATCAGCCCCAGCATTTT.

A few counts support this clonotype. The chain's CDR3 is CASSFNSGGANEQFF. In DNA, the CDR3 is TGTGCCAGCAGTTTTAATAGCGGGGGGGCGAATGAGCAGTTCTTC. This chain links TRBV27 with TRBJ2-1, with TRBD2 matching over 11 bases. The CDR3 extends over 15 amino acids. V lost 3 bases and J lost 7; bases outside the gene matches: 5. The V gene's germline CDR1 is MNHEY and CDR2 SMNVEV (reference sequence).

The gene calls are TRBV7-2 and TRBJ2-7; 10 bases line up with TRBD2. The CDR3 is 17 amino acids. Germline V gene data show CDR1 as SGHTA and CDR2 as FQGNSA. V lost 2 bases to trimming and J lost 0 bases; unmatched junction nucleotides: 7. The CDR3 DNA reads as TGTGCCAGCAGCTTACCGAACACTAGCGGGGTCTCCTACGAGCAGTACTTC. It yields the protein CASSLPNTSGVSYEQYF.

In this sample, this clonotype turned up a few times. The V call is TRBV28, the J call TRBJ1-1, with D possibly TRBD1 on 6 matching bases. The CDR3 spans 14 residues. Germline CDR1 reads MDHEN; CDR2 reads SYDVKM. V lost 4 bases and J lost 5, with 14 bases in between. CDR3 nucleotides: TGTGCCAGCAGTTCCGACAGGTGGGGAACTGAAGCTTTCTTT. This sequence encodes CASSSDRWGTEAFF. The full variable domain, completed using reference TRBV28 and TRBJ1-1, is DVKVTQSSRYLVKRTGEKVFLECVQDMDHENMFWYRQDPGLGLRLIYFSYDVKMKEKGDIPEGYSVSREKKERFSLILESASTNQTSMYLCASSSDRWGTEAFFGQGTRLTVV.

The chain joins TRBV9 to TRBJ1-2; D is perhaps TRBD1 (6 bases). Germline V CDR1 and CDR2: SGDLS, YYNGEE. The CDR3 extends over 14 amino acids. V dropped 7 bases and J dropped 0 bases, with 13 bases sitting between them. The CDR3 region is CASAPQGPNYGYTF. The CDR3 region has the DNA TGTGCCAGCGCTCCGCAGGGGCCTAACTATGGCTACACCTTC.

The chain joins TRBV19 to TRBJ2-7; TRBD2 matches at 12 bases. The CDR3 has 14 amino acids. From germline, CDR1 is LNHDA and CDR2 SQIVND (reference sequence). V lost 9 bases and J lost 0; bases outside the gene matches: 3. This chain's CDR3 is CASRTSGVSYEQYF. The CDR3 nucleotides read TGTGCCAGCAGGACTAGCGGGGTCTCCTACGAGCAGTACTTC.

This chain links TRBV12-3 or TRBV12-4 with TRBJ2-1, with D hard to call. Trimming shortened V by 1 base and J by 6 bases, and 7 bases separated the two germline ends. The CDR3 is 13 residues long. The CDR3, as DNA: TGTGCCAGCAGTTTAGTTGCCCTCAATGAGCAGTTCTTC. It translates to CASSLVALNEQFF.

This clonotype was picked up many times. The chain links TRBV7-2 to TRBJ2-3; TRBD2 might be the D (6 bases). Germline V CDR1 and CDR2: SGHTA, FQGNSA. The CDR3 is 13 residues long. V was shortened by 3 bases and J by 4 bases, with 8 bases between the two germline ends. The CDR3 nucleotides are TGTGCCAGCAGCTTGGGGGGAGCAGATACGCAGTATTTT. Its translation is CASSLGGADTQYF.